The 25 T cell receptor beta chains reported below all come from one sample, sequenced in a study of blood T cell repertoires in COVID-19 (dated by TCRdb to the early 2020s). The method behind the library was the immunoSEQ multiplex PCR assay. This immuneACCESS table, as held by TCRdb, lists in-frame sequences with V and J called but not all clones. Of the missing ones, under half trace to an unresolved V gene in checked studies; the others have no known cause. Within this sample are about 480,000 clones, with 88% of them counted one time only. Around 1.9% of the sample is in the top ten clones. Sequencing input: PBMCs or T cells enriched from blood (not recorded which). Every receptor here comes from a middle-aged woman who had recovered from COVID-19.

This chain joins TRBV5-6 and TRBJ2-2; D is perhaps TRBD1 (5 bases). CDR1 and CDR2 from the germline V gene are SGHDT and YYEEEE. V dropped 4 bases and J dropped 3 bases, with 13 bases sitting between them. CDR3 length: 15 residues. The CDR3 DNA sequence: TGTGCCAGCAGCCAGGGCGATTGGGACACCGGGGAGCTGTTTTTT. Its translation: CASSQGDWDTGELFF.

The chain joins TRBV7-9 to TRBJ2-7; D perhaps matches TRBD1 (5 bases). The CDR3 loop spans 13 amino acids. V gave up 4 bases and J gave up 5 bases, with 12 bases separating them. CDR1 and CDR2 (germline): SEHNR, FQNEAQ (reference sequence). The CDR3 DNA follows: TGTGCCAGCAGCTCAACCAGGGTGGACGAGCAGTACTTC. This sequence encodes CASSSTRVDEQYF.

This clone was detected once. The rearrangement links TRBV5-6 to TRBJ2-4; TRBD1 agrees at 9 bases. The CDR3 length is 15 residues. Germline CDR1 and CDR2: SGHDT and YYEEEE. V lost 2 bases, J lost 8 bases, and 8 bases stayed unmatched. CDR3 sequence: CASSFLQGAIDIQYF. The CDR3 DNA is TGTGCCAGCAGCTTCCTACAGGGGGCGATAGACATTCAGTACTTC.

The rearrangement links TRBV11-3 to TRBJ2-3; 8 bases match TRBD1. CDR1 and CDR2 (germline): SGHNT, YENEEA. The CDR3 extends over 14 amino acids. Losses at the gene ends were 5 bases for V and 4 bases for J; bases not matched to a gene: 5. The CDR3 region is CASSPRTGPDTQYF. In DNA form, the CDR3 reads TGTGCCAGCAGCCCGAGGACAGGGCCAGATACGCAGTATTTT.

This clone was recorded only once. The V and J genes are TRBV7-9 and TRBJ2-3; D gene uncertain. The CDR3 is 16 amino acids. Germline assignment: CDR1 SEHNR and CDR2 FQNEAQ (reference sequence). Trimming pared 3 bases from V and 2 bases from J, leaving 15 bases between. The CDR3 DNA is TGTGCCAGCAGCTTTCGAGATAAACGGTTCACAGATACGCAGTATTTT. Translated: CASSFRDKRFTDTQYF. The variable domain in full, with the rest retrieved from reference TRBV7-9 and TRBJ2-3, is DTGVSQNPRHKITKRGQNVTFRCDPISEHNRLYWYRQTLGQGPEFLTYFQNEAQLEKSRLLSDRFSAERPKGSFSTLEIQRTEQGDSAMYLCASSFRDKRFTDTQYFGPGTRLTVL.

This rearrangement joins TRBV11-2 to TRBJ2-2; 10 nucleotides align to TRBD2. V shed 10 bases and J 4 bases; nucleotides not matched to a gene: 15. The CDR3 length is 17 residues. The V gene's germline CDR1 is SGHAT and CDR2 FQNNGV. Written as DNA, the CDR3 is TGTGCCATCCCCACTAGCGGGACTACCCTGGGCACCGGGGAGCTGTTTTTT. It encodes CAIPTSGTTLGTGELFF.

The J gene is TRBJ2-5, the V gene TRBV3-1 (or the pseudogene TRBV3-2); a possible D gene is TRBD2 (5 bases). This CDR3 is 13 amino acids long. The germline CDR1 and CDR2 sequences are LGHDT and YNNKEL (reference sequence). Trimming left V 0 bases short and J 4 bases short, with 6 bases between. This CDR3 reads CASSQDAGETQYF. DNA for the CDR3: TGTGCCAGCAGCCAAGATGCGGGAGAGACCCAGTACTTC.

The chain couples TRBV11-2 to TRBJ2-7; 15 bases are shared with TRBD2. The germline V gene encodes CDR1 SGHAT and CDR2 FQNNGV. The CDR3 consists of 19 residues. Trimming removed 3 bases from V and 2 bases from J; junction bases left unmatched: 11. CDR3 sequence reads: CASSFNAGTSGRTTYEQYF. The CDR3 DNA reads as TGTGCCAGCAGCTTCAATGCCGGGACTAGCGGGAGGACAACCTACGAGCAGTACTTC.

This rearrangement joins TRBV4-3 to TRBJ2-2, with a weak D call TRBD1 (5 bases). The CDR3 runs 15 residues. Looked up from germline, CDR1 is LGHNA and CDR2 is YSLEER. Trimming removed 1 base from V and 1 base from J, with 7 bases in between. The CDR3 DNA follows: TGCGCCAGCAGCCAAGCCAGGGAGAACACCGGGGAGCTGTTTTTT. Protein sequence: CASSQARENTGELFF.

The chain carries TRBV19 and TRBJ2-3; 8 nucleotides agree with TRBD2. This CDR3 spans 16 amino acids. Germline values: CDR1 LNHDA, CDR2 SQIVND (reference sequence). After removal of 3 bases from V and 3 bases from J, the junction contained 8 bases not matched to a gene. DNA of the CDR3: TGTGCCAGTAGTATGCAGCGGGAGCCATGGACAGATACGCAGTATTTT. It yields the protein CASSMQREPWTDTQYF. Supplemented by reference TRBV19 and TRBJ2-3, the full variable domain reads DGGITQSPKYLFRKEGQNVTLSCEQNLNHDAMYWYRQDPGQGLRLIYYSQIVNDFQKGDIAEGYSVSREKKESFPLTVTSAQKNPTAFYLCASSMQREPWTDTQYFGPGTRLTVL.

This clone was found a few times. The rearrangement links TRBV9 to TRBJ2-7; D may be TRBD2 (6 bases). There are 17 residues in the CDR3. CDR1 SGDLS and CDR2 YYNGEE come from the germline V gene. V was pared by 0 bases and J by 4 bases, with 20 bases between. The CDR3 region is CASSVEAQLDRGYEQYF. The CDR3 nucleotides read TGTGCCAGCAGCGTAGAGGCTCAGCTCGACCGGGGGTACGAGCAGTACTTC.

The chain uses TRBV6-1 and TRBJ1-2; 8 nucleotides match TRBD1. Trimming cost V 0 bases and J 7 bases; bases outside gene matches: 4. The CDR3 runs to 14 residues. The germline gives CDR1 MNHNS, CDR2 SASEGT. The CDR3, as DNA: TGTGCCAGCAGTGAAGCCTGGACAGGGTTTGGCTACACCTTC. This translates into CASSEAWTGFGYTF.

This clone was seen a few times. The chain recombines TRBV30 with TRBJ1-5; tentative D call: TRBD1 (5 bases). From germline, CDR1 is GTSNPN and CDR2 SVGIG (reference sequence). This CDR3 is built from 15 residues. The germline V and J ends were trimmed by 2 bases and 1 base, with 12 bases remaining between them. CDR3 DNA: TGTGCCTGGAGTTCAGGCGGGGCCAGCAATCAGCCCCAGCATTTT. The encoded protein is CAWSSGGASNQPQHF.

V and J are TRBV7-9 and TRBJ2-5; weak D call: TRBD2 (6 bases). Germline V gene sequence: CDR1 SEHNR, CDR2 FQNEAQ (reference sequence). The CDR3 covers 19 residues. V lost 5 bases, J lost 0 bases, and 25 bases lay in between. CDR3 amino acids: CASSTLVAQRVSYQETQYF. As DNA, the CDR3 is TGTGCCAGCAGCACCCTGGTGGCGCAGCGGGTCTCCTACCAAGAGACCCAGTACTTC. Supplemented by reference TRBV7-9 and TRBJ2-5, the full variable domain reads DTGVSQNPRHKITKRGQNVTFRCDPISEHNRLYWYRQTLGQGPEFLTYFQNEAQLEKSRLLSDRFSAERPKGSFSTLEIQRTEQGDSAMYLCASSTLVAQRVSYQETQYFGPGTRLLVL.

The chain is built from TRBV24-1 and TRBJ1-2, with 7 bases fitting TRBD1. Trimming cost V 3 bases and J 4 bases; bases outside gene matches: 16. The CDR3 loop spans 18 amino acids. Per germline, CDR1 KGHDR and CDR2 SFDVKD. This CDR3 reads CATSDPQGQIDGGYGYTF. Written as DNA, the CDR3 is TGTGCCACCAGTGATCCACAGGGACAGATAGATGGGGGCTATGGCTACACCTTC.

The chain has TRBV5-5 and TRBJ1-5, with 8 bases identical to TRBD1. V lost 0 bases to trimming and J lost 6 bases; unmatched junction nucleotides: 8. CDR1 and CDR2 from the germline V gene are SGHKS and YYEKEE (reference sequence). This CDR3 comprises 16 residues. CDR3 in amino acids: CASSLEGQGAFQPQHF. CDR3 nucleotides: TGTGCCAGCAGCTTGGAGGGGCAGGGGGCTTTTCAGCCCCAGCATTTT. The entire variable domain, with the rest obtained from reference TRBV5-5 and TRBJ1-5, is as follows: DAGVTQSPTHLIKTRGQQVTLRCSPISGHKSVSWYQQVLGQGPQFIFQYYEKEERGRGNFPDRFSARQFPNYSSELNVNALLLGDSALYLCASSLEGQGAFQPQHFGDGTRLSIL.

The J gene is TRBJ2-7, the V gene TRBV10-1, with D perhaps TRBD1 (6 bases). The CDR3 is 13 amino acids. Deletions cut 7 bases from V and 7 bases from J, with 17 bases between. Germline assignment: CDR1 WNHNN and CDR2 SYGVQD (reference sequence). The CDR3 coding sequence is TGCGCCAGCACCTCGAGGCCCGACAGGGAGCAGTACTTC. This gives the protein CASTSRPDREQYF.

The V call is TRBV15, the J call TRBJ2-1; possible D gene TRBD1, 5 bases. CDR1 and CDR2 from the germline V gene are LNHNV and YYDKDF (reference sequence). This CDR3 is built from 15 residues. Between the trimmed V and J ends, which lost 0 bases and 4 bases, there was a span of 10 bases. CDR3 nucleotide sequence: TGTGCCACCAGCAGAGATAATAGACAGTACAATGAGCAGTTCTTC. Translating gives CATSRDNRQYNEQFF.

The chain couples TRBV3-1 (or the pseudogene TRBV3-2) to TRBJ2-5; 9 bases line up with TRBD2. Germline loops: CDR1 LGHDT, CDR2 YNNKEL (reference sequence). The CDR3 loop spans 15 amino acids. Trimming cost V 4 bases and J 9 bases; bases outside gene matches: 12. CDR3 region: CASSPRSSGSQAQYF. DNA for the CDR3: TGTGCCAGCAGCCCCCGTAGTAGCGGGAGTCAGGCCCAGTACTTC.

V is TRBV7-6 and J is TRBJ1-1, with a weak D call TRBD1 (6 bases). CDR1 is SGHVS, CDR2 FNYEAQ, per germline. The V and J ends lost 5 bases and 0 bases respectively, with 19 bases between them. The CDR3 is made up of 17 amino acids. This CDR3 reads CASSPLGGARVNTEAFF. The DNA of the CDR3 is TGTGCCAGCAGCCCGTTGGGGGGGGCGAGGGTGAACACTGAAGCTTTCTTT.

This clone was seen a single time. Other nucleotide sequences in the sample specify the same CDR3. The chain couples TRBV24-1 to TRBJ2-5; D is undetermined. This CDR3 is 12 amino acids long. Trimming cost V 1 base and J 7 bases, with 6 bases left between them. Germline loops: CDR1 KGHDR, CDR2 SFDVKD. The CDR3 DNA sequence: TGTGCCACCAGTGATTTTCGAGGGACCCAGTACTTC. Residues: CATSDFRGTQYF.

In nucleotides, the CDR3 is TGTGCCAGCAGCCCAGACTCTAGCGTAATCAGACCCCAGCATTTT. This encodes CASSPDSSVIRPQHF. J is TRBJ1-5 and V is TRBV7-9; D is undetermined. This CDR3 is built from 15 residues. V was shortened by 5 bases and J by 10 bases, with 21 bases between the two germline ends. Germline CDR1 SEHNR, CDR2 FQNEAQ (reference sequence).

To note about this clone: Within the sample, other DNA sequences also encode this same CDR3. The gene calls are TRBV10-3 and TRBJ1-1; 8 bases map to TRBD1. V dropped 4 bases and J dropped 0; count of bases not matched to a gene: 1. Per germline, CDR1 ENHRY and CDR2 SYGVKD. The CDR3 covers 14 residues. The CDR3 sequence: CAISGQGMNTEAFF. The DNA for the CDR3 is TGTGCCATCAGTGGACAGGGGATGAACACTGAAGCTTTCTTT.

The rearrangement links TRBV7-9 to TRBJ1-4; D is possibly TRBD1 (5 bases). From germline, CDR1 is SEHNR and CDR2 FQNEAQ (reference sequence). This CDR3 is 13 amino acids long. Trimming shortened V by 9 bases and J by 5 bases, and 13 bases separated the two germline ends. CDR3 residues: CASKGPLNEKLFF. The CDR3 DNA is TGTGCCAGTAAGGGGCCCCTAAATGAAAAACTGTTTTTT.

The gene calls are TRBV11-2 and TRBJ1-1, with TRBD1 matching over 7 bases. The CDR3 extends over 14 amino acids. The germline CDR1 and CDR2 sequences are SGHAT and FQNNGV. The ends lost 2 bases at V and 3 bases at J; junction bases unmatched: 3. CDR3: CASSLLQGYTEAFF. DNA for the CDR3: TGTGCCAGCAGCTTACTACAGGGGTACACTGAAGCTTTCTTT.